One and the same sample provided the 30 T cell receptor beta chains below, sequenced in a study of naive and memory T cell subsets. An oligonucleotide containing a UMI was ligated to the 3' end of TCR cDNA. Ligated cDNA underwent four rounds of PCR with nested alpha and beta constant region primers and SP2. MiXCR was run by TCRdb on the 5' RACE reads, yielding one entry per CDR3 protein. The profile covers about 62,000 distinct CDR3 sequences, with more than 6% appearing a single time and 19% taken by the ten largest. The receptor source for this set is a female donor in good health.

The sample holds many counts of this clonotype. This rearrangement joins TRBV20-1 to TRBJ2-1; TRBD2 aligns across 10 bases. The ends lost 0 bases at V and 3 bases at J; junction bases unmatched: 2. This CDR3 is built from 15 residues. CDR1 is DFQATT and CDR2 is SNEGSKA in the germline V gene (reference sequence). CDR3 amino acids: CSARDPSGSYNEQFF. The CDR3 nucleotides read TGCAGTGCTAGAGATCCTAGCGGGAGCTACAATGAGCAGTTCTTC.

This clonotype was found a few times. The chain uses TRBV28 and TRBJ2-3; D perhaps matches TRBD2 (5 bases). CDR1 MDHEN and CDR2 SYDVKM come from the germline V gene. Trimming cost V 6 bases and J 6 bases, with 13 bases left between them. The CDR3 length is 13 residues. The DNA for the CDR3 is TGTGCCAGCAGCCCTGGAGGAGGTGATACGCAGTATTTT. This sequence encodes CASSPGGGDTQYF.

The rearrangement links TRBV6-1 to TRBJ1-6; no reliable D call. The germline CDR1 and CDR2 sequences are MNHNS and SASEGT. V lost 5 bases to trimming and J lost 5 bases, with 10 bases between them. The CDR3 is 14 residues long. CDR3 sequence: CASSSGPHNSPLHF. The CDR3 nucleotides read TGTGCCAGCAGTTCTGGACCGCATAATTCACCCCTCCACTTT.

The chain joins TRBV24-1 to TRBJ2-5; 12 bases map to TRBD2. V dropped 2 bases and J dropped 1; count of bases not matched to a gene: 10. This CDR3 contains 19 residues. CDR1 and CDR2 (germline): KGHDR, SFDVKD. The CDR3 DNA is TGTGCCACCAGTGATTCCGAGACTAGCGGGAGTTGGGGCCAAGAGACCCAGTACTTC. Residues: CATSDSETSGSWGQETQYF.

In DNA, the CDR3 is TGTGCCAGCAGCTTAGTGAGGGGGACAGATACGCAGTATTTT. Translation gives CASSLVRGTDTQYF. The rearrangement joins TRBV11-2 to TRBJ2-3, with a weak D call TRBD1 (6 bases). V lost 1 base and J lost 3, with 8 bases in between. This CDR3 is 14 amino acids long. The V gene's germline CDR1 is SGHAT and CDR2 FQNNGV.

The chain carries TRBV12-3 or TRBV12-4 and TRBJ2-1, with D unresolved. The V gene lost 3 bases and the J gene lost 7 bases, with 4 bases spanning the gap. This CDR3 has 11 amino acids. Here the CDR3 reads CASSFGNEQFF. The CDR3, as DNA: TGTGCCAGCAGTTTTGGAAATGAGCAGTTCTTC.

This chain joins TRBV28 and TRBJ2-7; 7 bases agree with TRBD1. Looked up from germline, CDR1 is MDHEN and CDR2 is SYDVKM. V shed 6 bases, J shed 0 bases, and the junction held 11 bases outside the gene matches. The CDR3 contains 16 residues. The CDR3 DNA sequence: TGTGCCAGCAGGCCTTACAGGGGCCGAAACTCCTACGAGCAGTACTTC. Amino acids: CASRPYRGRNSYEQYF.

This clonotype showed up just once. An end of the junction does not agree with germline; a read error may underlie this. The CDR3 sequence: CASSFWAGGSTGTQYF. The CDR3 bases are TGTGCCAGCAGCTTCTGGGCGGGAGGGAGCACAGGTACGCAGTATTTT. J is TRBJ2-3 and V is TRBV13; TRBD2 aligns across 9 bases. Germline V CDR1 and CDR2: PRHDT, FYEKMQ (reference sequence). This CDR3 contains 16 residues.

The gene calls are TRBV27 and TRBJ2-2; 9 positions agree with TRBD2. This CDR3 spans 15 amino acids. J gave up 5 bases and V 5 bases, and 6 bases lay outside the gene matches. Germline V gene sequence: CDR1 MNHEY, CDR2 SMNVEV (reference sequence). CDR3 in DNA: TGTGCCAGCAGTCTAAAGCGGGGGGTTACCGGGGAGCTGTTTTTT. Its protein is CASSLKRGVTGELFF.

This clonotype was detected many times. V gene TRBV6-6 combines with J gene TRBJ2-7, with a tentative D call TRBD2 (6 bases). The germline V and J ends were trimmed by 5 bases and 4 bases, with 18 bases remaining between them. The CDR3 is made up of 15 amino acids. CDR1 MNHNY and CDR2 SVGAGI come from the germline V gene (reference sequence). Here the CDR3 reads CASSPPGLPHYEQYF. The CDR3 DNA sequence: TGTGCCAGCAGTCCCCCGGGACTCCCTCATTACGAGCAGTACTTC.

This clonotype was found a few times. The genes are TRBV6-5 and TRBJ2-3; D call uncertain. V was trimmed by 7 bases and J by 1 base, leaving 9 bases between them. The CDR3 has 13 residues. Germline lookup yields CDR1 MNHEY and CDR2 SVGAGI. In nucleotides, the CDR3 is TGTGCCAGCACCGGACCTGGCACAGATACGCAGTATTTT. Its protein is CASTGPGTDTQYF.

This clonotype was counted at least ten times. The rearrangement links TRBV29-1 to TRBJ1-5; D is possibly TRBD1 (5 bases). The germline CDR1 and CDR2 sequences are SQVTM and ANQGSEA. The CDR3 is 19 amino acids. The V and J ends lost 0 bases and 6 bases respectively, with 27 bases between them. The CDR3 DNA is TGCAGCGTTGAAGATCCCGTCCGAGGTCCGGGGCCCTTGACTCAGCCCCAGCATTTT. Translating it yields CSVEDPVRGPGPLTQPQHF.

The chain uses TRBV19 and TRBJ1-5; D is perhaps TRBD1 (5 bases). V was pared by 0 bases and J by 12 bases, with 12 bases between. The CDR3 runs 13 residues. Looked up from germline, CDR1 is LNHDA and CDR2 is SQIVND (reference sequence). CDR3 in DNA: TGTGCCAGTAGTATAGAAGAGGGGTCGCGCCAGCATTTT. Translated: CASSIEEGSRQHF.

The chain combines TRBV4-1 with TRBJ2-7, with TRBD2 matching 8 bases. With 0 bases clipped from V and 6 bases from J, the junction kept 10 bases outside the gene matches. Germline CDR1 reads MGHRA; CDR2 reads YSYEKL. The CDR3 extends over 16 amino acids. The CDR3 protein is CASSQDLTGRATEQYF. Here the CDR3 DNA reads TGCGCCAGCAGCCAAGATTTAACCGGGAGGGCCACCGAGCAGTACTTC.

The V and J genes are TRBV7-9 and TRBJ2-1; perhaps D is TRBD1 or TRBD2 (5 bases each). V shed 1 base and J shed 4 bases, with 11 bases lying between them. Germline V gene sequence: CDR1 SEHNR, CDR2 FQNEAQ (reference sequence). The CDR3 is 15 residues long. The CDR3 spells CASSLGQGEYNEQFF. DNA of the CDR3: TGTGCCAGCAGCTTAGGTCAGGGAGAGTACAATGAGCAGTTCTTC.

This rearrangement joins TRBV6-6 to TRBJ2-7; D is possibly TRBD2 (5 bases). In germline, CDR1 is MNHNY, CDR2 SVGAGI (reference sequence). V lost 2 bases and J 2 bases, leaving 19 bases between the germline ends. The CDR3 consists of 17 residues. The chain's CDR3 is CASSYLVREHTAYEQYF. The DNA of the CDR3 is TGTGCCAGCAGTTACCTAGTACGGGAACACACCGCCTACGAGCAGTACTTC.

This sequence joins TRBV5-1 and TRBJ1-2; D is ambiguous. CDR3 length: 13 residues. Germline-derived CDR1 and CDR2 are SGHRS and YFSETQ. V dropped 3 bases and J dropped 8 bases, with 14 bases sitting between them. Here the CDR3 reads CASSSQSSRGYTF. The CDR3 bases are TGCGCCAGCAGCTCACAATCGAGTAGGGGCTACACCTTC.

This clonotype was seen more than once but under ten times. The chain links TRBV5-1 to TRBJ1-5, with 9 bases fitting TRBD1. CDR1 and CDR2 (germline): SGHRS, YFSETQ. V lost 0 bases, J lost 7 bases, and 5 bases stayed unmatched. The CDR3 is 15 amino acids. The CDR3 sequence: CASSLGGQGGQPQHF. The CDR3 nucleotides are TGCGCCAGCAGCTTGGGGGGACAGGGCGGACAGCCCCAGCATTTT. Full variable domain (remainder filled in from reference TRBV5-1 and TRBJ1-5): KAGVTQTPRYLIKTRGQQVTLSCSPISGHRSVSWYQQTPGQGLQFLFEYFSETQRNKGNFPGRFSGRQFSNSRSEMNVSTLELGDSALYLCASSLGGQGGQPQHFGDGTRLSIL.

This clonotype has just a few counts. The chain recombines TRBV7-9 with TRBJ2-5, with D unresolved. This CDR3 has 12 residues. V was cut by 5 bases and J by 9 bases, with 13 bases left in between. CDR1 and CDR2 (germline): SEHNR, FQNEAQ (reference sequence). CDR3 sequence: CASSPRIRAQYF. CDR3 nucleotide sequence: TGTGCCAGCAGCCCCCGAATCAGAGCCCAGTACTTC.

This clonotype was counted between two and nine times. The rearrangement uses TRBV12-3 or TRBV12-4 and TRBJ2-5, with TRBD2 as a possible D gene (5 bases). The V and J ends lost 5 bases and 7 bases respectively, with 11 bases between them. The CDR3 sequence is 12 residues long. The CDR3 coding sequence is TGTGCCAGCAGTCGCGCCCGGGGGACCCAGTACTTC. This codes for CASSRARGTQYF.

V usage is TRBV18 and J usage is TRBJ1-3, with 7 positions matching TRBD1. The CDR3 runs 14 residues. Per the germline V gene, CDR1 is KGHSH and CDR2 is LQKENI. V lost 0 bases to trimming and J lost 7 bases; unmatched junction nucleotides: 3. The CDR3 is CASSPPDRRNTIYF. The CDR3 DNA reads TGTGCCAGCTCACCACCGGACAGGCGGAACACCATATATTTT. The full variable domain, rest sourced from reference TRBV18 and TRBJ1-3, is NAGVMQNPRHLVRRRGQEARLRCSPMKGHSHVYWYRQLPEEGLKFMVYLQKENIIDESGMPKERFSAEFPKEGPSILRIQQVVRGDSAAYFCASSPPDRRNTIYFGEGSWLTVV.

The genes are TRBV9 and TRBJ2-7, with 8 bases matching TRBD2. CDR3 length: 14 residues. Trimming took 4 bases from V and 0 from J; bases not matched to a gene: 3. CDR1 SGDLS and CDR2 YYNGEE come from the germline V gene. The CDR3 loop is CASSPGTSSYEQYF. The CDR3 region has the DNA TGTGCCAGCAGCCCCGGGACTAGCTCCTACGAGCAGTACTTC.

This clonotype has ten or more counts. CDR3 loop: CASSTTDWNNSPLHF. CDR3 DNA sequence: TGTGCCAGCAGTACGACAGACTGGAATAATTCACCCCTCCACTTT. J is TRBJ1-6 and V is TRBV2; a weak D match, TRBD1 (5 bases). The germline gives CDR1 SNHLY, CDR2 FYNNEI. The CDR3 covers 15 residues. V was shortened by 5 bases and J by 5 bases, with 13 bases between the two germline ends. The whole variable domain, filled in from reference TRBV2 and TRBJ1-6, reads EPEVTQTPSHQVTQMGQEVILRCVPISNHLYFYWYRQILGQKVEFLVSFYNNEISEKSEIFDDQFSVERPDGSNFTLKIRSTKLEDSAMYFCASSTTDWNNSPLHFGNGTRLTVT.

In this sample, this clonotype turned up many times. The genes are TRBV9 and TRBJ2-3, with 13 bases fitting TRBD2. The length of the CDR3 is 15 residues. The junction had 6 bases not matched to a gene; V was cut back by 5 bases and J by 6 bases. Germline CDR1 is SGDLS and CDR2 is YYNGEE. The CDR3 protein is CASSRTSGSYDTQYF. The CDR3 DNA reads TGTGCCAGCAGTCGGACTAGCGGGAGTTATGATACGCAGTATTTT.

This chain links TRBV29-1 with TRBJ1-1, with a tentative D call TRBD1 (6 bases). The germline V gene has CDR1 SQVTM and CDR2 ANQGSEA. V lost 4 bases, J lost 2 bases, and 14 bases lay in between. The length of the CDR3 is 14 residues. CDR3 nucleotides: TGCAGCGTTGCTCAGAGGGGGGTAAACACTGAAGCTTTCTTT. It specifies CSVAQRGVNTEAFF.

This clonotype has only a few counts. The chain has TRBV29-1 and TRBJ2-7, with TRBD2 matching 7 bases. Germline V gene data show CDR1 as SQVTM and CDR2 as ANQGSEA. The CDR3 has 13 amino acids. V was pared by 0 bases and J by 6 bases, with 5 bases of the junction left unmatched. The CDR3 DNA sequence: TGCAGCGTTGAAGATCGCGGGGGAGGCGAGCAGTACTTC. It codes for CSVEDRGGGEQYF.

The chain has TRBV7-9 and TRBJ2-7, with 8 bases aligning to TRBD1. Germline V gene sequence: CDR1 SEHNR, CDR2 FQNEAQ (reference sequence). This CDR3 comprises 15 residues. V trimming: 5 bases; J trimming: 4 bases; junction bases outside the gene matches: 10. In DNA, the CDR3 is TGTGCCAGCAGCAAAGGCAGGACAGGGTCGTACGAGCAGTACTTC. It is translated as CASSKGRTGSYEQYF.

This clonotype came up a few times. The rearrangement joins TRBV2 to TRBJ2-1, with TRBD1 matching over 7 bases. V lost 8 bases to trimming and J lost 9 bases; unmatched junction nucleotides: 19. Per the germline V gene, CDR1 is SNHLY and CDR2 is FYNNEI. This CDR3 spans 16 amino acids. The CDR3 loop reads CASSRLPDRLPSEQFF. The CDR3 bases are TGTGCCAGCTCGCGATTACCGGACAGGTTACCAAGTGAGCAGTTCTTC.

This chain connects TRBV19 to TRBJ2-1, with TRBD2 as a possible D gene (6 bases). The CDR3 sequence is 15 residues long. Germline V gene data show CDR1 as LNHDA and CDR2 as SQIVND (reference sequence). Trimming shortened V by 4 bases and J by 4 bases, and 14 bases separated the two germline ends. The CDR3 DNA is TGTGCCAGTAGTACCGGGACTTCGGATTACAATGAGCAGTTCTTC. It translates to CASSTGTSDYNEQFF.

DNA for the CDR3: TGTGCCAGCAGCCCCGACGGGAGCGGAGCCACCTACGAGCAGTACTTC. Translating it yields CASSPDGSGATYEQYF. The chain links TRBV5-4 to TRBJ2-7, with D perhaps matching TRBD2 (6 bases). This CDR3 has 16 amino acids. Germline V gene sequence: CDR1 SGHNT, CDR2 YYREEE (reference sequence). Trimming removed 4 bases at V and 2 bases at J, with 19 bases between.